These 30 T cell receptor beta chains were sequenced from one sample in a study of blood T cell repertoires in COVID-19. The data were produced by immunoSEQ multiplex PCR, yet TCRdb's version contains in-frame clones alone and is incomplete. This sample has about 300,000 clones, with about 87% found just once. The sequencing sample was made of peripheral blood. These receptors originate from a woman between 35 and 50 years old who had recovered from COVID-19.

The rearrangement joins TRBV5-1 to TRBJ2-1; 9 bases match TRBD1. The CDR3 is 17 amino acids. The germline CDR1 and CDR2 sequences are SGHRS and YFSETQ. Trimming took 1 base from V and 3 from J; bases not matched to a gene: 8. In nucleotides, the CDR3 is TGCGCCAGCAGCTTGCTTCCCCCGGGACAGGGCTACAATGAGCAGTTCTTC. Translating gives CASSLLPPGQGYNEQFF.

The chain links TRBV4-3 to TRBJ1-1; D unclear. The germline V gene encodes CDR1 LGHNA and CDR2 YSLEER. V was cut by 2 bases and J by 1 base, with 14 bases left in between. The CDR3 contains 16 residues. For the CDR3, the DNA is TGCGCCAGCAGCCAATCCGCTTGGGAGGGGAACACTGAAGCTTTCTTT. This translates into CASSQSAWEGNTEAFF.

The V call is TRBV11-2, the J call TRBJ1-1; 9 bases line up with TRBD1. Germline loops: CDR1 SGHAT, CDR2 FQNNGV. Losses at the gene ends were 5 bases for V and 5 bases for J; bases not matched to a gene: 9. CDR3 size: 15 residues. CDR3 DNA sequence: TGTGCCAGCAGCCCATACGGGACAGGGAAAACTGAAGCTTTCTTT. This gives the protein CASSPYGTGKTEAFF.

The genes are TRBV6-5 and TRBJ1-1; D unclear. This CDR3 spans 12 amino acids. Deletions cut 2 bases from V and 6 bases from J, with 7 bases between. Germline V gives CDR1 MNHEY, CDR2 SVGAGI. Here the CDR3 DNA reads TGTGCCAGCAGTTACGGTCGGGCTGAAGCTTTCTTT. This gives the protein CASSYGRAEAFF.

The CDR3, as DNA: TGCGCCAGCTCCCGGGGGGCGGAGGGCTACGAGCAGTACTTC. Translating gives CASSRGAEGYEQYF. This chain joins TRBV23-1 and TRBJ2-7, with D tentatively TRBD2 (7 bases). TRBV23-1 is classed as an ORF, of uncertain function. CDR3 length: 14 amino acids. The V end lost 8 bases, the J end lost 3 bases, and 17 bases lay between the germline ends.

The V and J genes are TRBV7-2 and TRBJ1-1; unclear D gene. There are 12 residues in the CDR3. V was cut by 5 bases and J by 7 bases, with 11 bases left in between. Germline values: CDR1 SGHTA, CDR2 FQGNSA. In DNA form, the CDR3 reads TGTGCCAGCAGCCCCTATCGGGGTGAAGCTTTCTTT. It encodes CASSPYRGEAFF.

The chain combines TRBV7-3 with TRBJ2-3; 11 bases match TRBD2. The length of the CDR3 is 16 residues. The V gene end was trimmed by 6 bases and the J gene end by 0 bases; junction bases not matched to a gene: 5. CDR1 and CDR2 (germline): SGHTA, FQGTGA. In DNA form, the CDR3 reads TGTGCCAGCAGTCCTCGGACTAGCGGGAGCACAGATACGCAGTATTTT. Its protein product is CASSPRTSGSTDTQYF.

The J gene is TRBJ1-6, the V gene TRBV6-2 or TRBV6-3; 10 bases are a match to TRBD1. CDR1 is MNHEY and CDR2 is SVGEGT in the germline V gene. This CDR3 region has 17 residues. Trimming took 5 bases from V and 10 from J; bases not matched to a gene: 14. The CDR3 nucleotides are TGTGCCAGCAGTAGTCGACAGGGGGCTAGGATGGTATCACCCCTCCACTTT. This sequence encodes CASSSRQGARMVSPLHF.

This sequence joins TRBV5-1 and TRBJ1-2, with D maybe TRBD1 (5 bases). This CDR3 region has 13 residues. CDR1 is SGHRS and CDR2 is YFSETQ in the germline V gene. V shed 4 bases and J shed 4 bases, with 11 bases lying between them. The CDR3 nucleotides are TGCGCCAGCAGCGAAGGGACTGGCTATGGCTACACCTTC. Translating gives CASSEGTGYGYTF.

The chain joins TRBV5-4 to TRBJ2-5; TRBD2 might be the D (7 bases). Germline V gene sequence: CDR1 SGHNT, CDR2 YYREEE (reference sequence). CDR3 length equals 15 residues. The V and J ends lost 0 bases and 5 bases respectively, with 14 bases between them. CDR3 nucleotide sequence: TGTGCCAGCAGCTTGGATAGCAGGGGAGGGGAGACCCAGTACTTC. This translates into CASSLDSRGGETQYF.

V gene TRBV29-1 combines with J gene TRBJ2-3; D not certain. CDR3 size: 11 residues. The germline gives CDR1 SQVTM, CDR2 ANQGSEA. V gave up 4 bases and J gave up 5 bases, with 7 bases separating them. Here the CDR3 DNA reads TGCAGCGTTGTGTATTTAGATACGCAGTATTTT. Translated, it gives CSVVYLDTQYF.

The CDR3 is CASRSGQGGRPQHF. The DNA for the CDR3 is TGTGCCAGCAGGTCAGGACAGGGTGGTCGGCCCCAGCATTTT. V and J are TRBV2 and TRBJ1-5, with 8 nucleotides matching TRBD1. Germline-derived CDR1 and CDR2 are SNHLY and FYNNEI. J gave up 9 bases and V 6 bases, and 10 bases lay outside the gene matches. There are 14 residues in the CDR3.

CDR3 in DNA: TGCGCCAGCAGCCTCGGACTGGTCTCTGGAAACACCATATATTTT. Protein sequence: CASSLGLVSGNTIYF. This chain connects TRBV5-1 to TRBJ1-3; no definite D call. CDR1 SGHRS and CDR2 YFSETQ come from the germline V gene. This CDR3 spans 15 amino acids. Trimming took off 4 bases at V and 0 bases at J, with 11 bases between the two ends. The full variable domain, with the rest looked up from reference TRBV5-1 and TRBJ1-3, is KAGVTQTPRYLIKTRGQQVTLSCSPISGHRSVSWYQQTPGQGLQFLFEYFSETQRNKGNFPGRFSGRQFSNSRSEMNVSTLELGDSALYLCASSLGLVSGNTIYFGEGSWLTVV.

The J gene is TRBJ2-1, the V gene TRBV7-2; 7 bases match TRBD2. V shed 2 bases, J shed 5 bases, and the junction held 6 bases outside the gene matches. This CDR3 spans 15 amino acids. Germline V gene sequence: CDR1 SGHTA, CDR2 FQGNSA. In DNA, the CDR3 is TGTGCCAGCAGCTTACTGGCGGGGGAAAACAATGAGCAGTTCTTC. Translating gives CASSLLAGENNEQFF.

The V gene is TRBV7-9, the J gene TRBJ1-1, with 8 bases fitting TRBD1. V lost 5 bases and J lost 4; bases outside the gene matches: 9. This CDR3 region has 15 residues. Germline V CDR1 and CDR2: SEHNR, FQNEAQ (reference sequence). The CDR3 is CASSALGTGGTEAFF. CDR3 DNA sequence: TGTGCCAGCAGCGCCCTGGGTACAGGGGGCACTGAAGCTTTCTTT.

The chain's CDR3 is CASSPRGTSGADTQYF. In DNA, the CDR3 is TGTGCCAGCAGCCCCCGCGGGACTAGTGGGGCAGATACGCAGTATTTT. V usage is TRBV4-2 and J usage is TRBJ2-3; 8 nucleotides match TRBD2. The CDR3 is made up of 16 amino acids. Germline CDR1 reads LGHNA; CDR2 reads YNFKEQ. After removal of 4 bases from V and 4 bases from J, the junction contained 10 bases not matched to a gene.

The chain uses TRBV6-5 and TRBJ2-2; maybe TRBD2 (6 bases). The CDR3 extends over 14 amino acids. Trimming removed 4 bases from V and 6 bases from J, with 12 bases in between. Germline assignment: CDR1 MNHEY and CDR2 SVGAGI. The CDR3 coding sequence is TGTGCCAGCAGTTCAATCCCGGGGGCCGGGGAGCTGTTTTTT. It encodes CASSSIPGAGELFF.

Notes on this clone: The identical CDR3 is also encoded by other nucleotide sequences in the sample. CDR3 in DNA: TGTGCCAGTAGTATTTGGCAGGGAAGGGCTGAAGCTTTCTTT. Its translation is CASSIWQGRAEAFF. The chain carries TRBV19 and TRBJ1-1; maybe TRBD1 (5 bases). The CDR3 extends over 14 amino acids. CDR1 is LNHDA, CDR2 SQIVND, per germline (reference sequence). Trimming took 3 bases from V and 6 from J, leaving 14 bases between them.

The V call is TRBV7-8, the J call TRBJ2-2, with D perhaps matching TRBD2 (5 bases). In germline, CDR1 is SGHVS, CDR2 FQNEAQ. V shed 0 bases and J shed 1 base, with 9 bases lying between them. This CDR3 region has 16 residues. The CDR3 spells CASSLARGLNTGELFF. Here the CDR3 DNA reads TGTGCCAGCAGCTTAGCCCGGGGTTTGAACACCGGGGAGCTGTTTTTT.

This rearrangement joins TRBV20-1 to TRBJ1-1; a weak D match, TRBD1 (5 bases). Germline assignment: CDR1 DFQATT and CDR2 SNEGSKA (reference sequence). This CDR3 is built from 14 residues. V was shortened by 3 bases and J by 7 bases, with 18 bases between the two germline ends. This CDR3 reads CSASLRWAGDEAFF. CDR3 DNA: TGCAGTGCTAGTCTCCGTTGGGCGGGGGATGAAGCTTTCTTT.

The chain combines TRBV12-3 or TRBV12-4 with TRBJ2-7; 7 nucleotides match TRBD1. This CDR3 comprises 13 residues. Trimming took 7 bases from V and 5 from J; bases not matched to a gene: 8. CDR3 sequence: CASTPQGENEQYF. The CDR3, as DNA: TGTGCCAGCACTCCCCAGGGGGAGAACGAGCAGTACTTC.

The rearrangement links TRBV29-1 to TRBJ2-1; 7 bases line up with TRBD1. In germline, CDR1 is SQVTM, CDR2 ANQGSEA. V dropped 6 bases and J dropped 10; count of bases not matched to a gene: 9. CDR3 length equals 12 residues. The CDR3 is CSVVFRGSEQFF. The CDR3 DNA reads as TGCAGCGTCGTATTCAGGGGGAGCGAGCAGTTCTTC.

V is TRBV10-3 and J is TRBJ2-3, with unresolved D. The germline V gene encodes CDR1 ENHRY and CDR2 SYGVKD. V was clipped by 7 bases and J by 7 bases, with 18 bases between them. This CDR3 has 14 residues. The CDR3 is CAIKPDPQVNTQYF. As DNA, the CDR3 is TGTGCCATCAAGCCAGACCCCCAGGTGAATACGCAGTATTTT.

V usage is TRBV6-5 and J usage is TRBJ1-6; D is undetermined. The CDR3 runs 14 residues. V lost 6 bases, J lost 4 bases, and 10 bases lay in between. Germline V gives CDR1 MNHEY, CDR2 SVGAGI. CDR3 DNA: TGTGCCAGCAGCTCGGGGTATTATAATTCACCCCTCCACTTT. Residues: CASSSGYYNSPLHF.

This sequence joins TRBV29-1 and TRBJ1-1; TRBD1 matches at 9 bases. With V trimmed by 6 bases and J by 4 bases, 3 bases remained unmatched. CDR3 length: 12 amino acids. Germline CDR1 SQVTM, CDR2 ANQGSEA. The CDR3 DNA follows: TGCAGCGTCGACAGGGGGGGCACTGAAGCTTTCTTT. Protein product: CSVDRGGTEAFF. The full variable domain, with the rest looked up from reference TRBV29-1 and TRBJ1-1, is SAVISQKPSRDICQRGTSLTIQCQVDSQVTMMFWYRQQPGQSLTLIATANQGSEATYESGFVIDKFPISRPNLTFSTLTVSNMSPEDSSIYLCSVDRGGTEAFFGQGTRLTVV.

This clone was picked up a small number of times. CDR3 region: CASSSDFLYGYTF. CDR3 bases: TGTGCCAGCAGCTCCGATTTCCTATATGGCTACACCTTC. The chain joins TRBV7-3 to TRBJ1-2; D is uncertain. The V gene's germline CDR1 is SGHTA and CDR2 FQGTGA. V lost 4 bases to trimming and J lost 5 bases, with 11 bases between them. The CDR3 has 13 amino acids. The variable domain in full, with the rest retrieved from reference TRBV7-3 and TRBJ1-2, is GAGVSQTPSNKVTEKGKYVELRCDPISGHTALYWYRQSLGQGPEFLIYFQGTGAADDSGLPNDRFFAVRPEGSVSTLKIQRTERGDSAVYLCASSSDFLYGYTFGSGTRLTVV.

In this sample, this clone turned up a few times. The DNA of the CDR3 is TGTGCCAGCAGTCCGGGACAGGGTTACAATGAGCAGTTCTTC. This encodes CASSPGQGYNEQFF. The chain uses TRBV14 and TRBJ2-1, with 9 nucleotides matching TRBD1. CDR3 length equals 14 residues. Germline V gives CDR1 SGHDN, CDR2 FVKESK. The ends lost 6 bases at V and 4 bases at J; junction bases unmatched: 4.

The rearrangement links TRBV19 to TRBJ2-1; 9 bases line up with TRBD2. J was trimmed by 4 bases and V by 1 base; bases with no gene match: 5. Germline V gene data show CDR1 as LNHDA and CDR2 as SQIVND (reference sequence). The CDR3 contains 16 residues. The CDR3 loop is CASSIVPGLAYNEQFF. CDR3 DNA sequence: TGTGCCAGTAGTATAGTTCCAGGACTAGCGTACAATGAGCAGTTCTTC.

CDR3 sequence reads: CASSFQGPLSFYEQYF. For the CDR3, the DNA is TGTGCCAGCAGCTTCCAGGGGCCACTAAGTTTCTACGAGCAGTACTTC. V usage is TRBV13 and J usage is TRBJ2-7; D might be TRBD1 (6 bases). The length of the CDR3 is 16 residues. Trimming took off 3 bases at V and 3 bases at J, with 18 bases between the two ends. Looked up from germline, CDR1 is PRHDT and CDR2 is FYEKMQ (reference sequence).

The V call is TRBV5-4, the J call TRBJ2-5; a weak D match, TRBD2 (5 bases). The length of the CDR3 is 13 residues. Trimming cost V 2 bases and J 5 bases, with 10 bases left between them. CDR1 and CDR2 from the germline V gene are SGHNT and YYREEE (reference sequence). In DNA form, the CDR3 reads TGTGCCAGCAGCTTCCCCACGGGGGAGACCCAGTACTTC. Translating it yields CASSFPTGETQYF.